This T cell receptor (beta chain) was documented in a study of low-dose radiotherapy and immunotherapy resistance in tumors. This clonotype was observed many times. Trimming pared 7 bases from V and 2 bases from J, leaving 16 bases between. Looked up from germline, CDR1 is MNHEY and CDR2 is SVGAGI. The CDR3 runs to 15 residues. TRAV- and TRBV-specific primers primed first-strand cDNA, covering alpha and beta chains. Amplification of TCRs used a constant-region primer and V-primer adapter for around 20 PCR cycles. TCRdb recomputed calls from the reads with MiXCR, one row per CDR3 protein. The repertoire includes 100,000 or so distinct CDR3 sequences, less than 25% of them detected once, and over 4% sits in the top ten. Time point in this sample: after trial treatment. As to treatment: LDRT plus nivolumab, ipilimumab, low-dose cyclophosphamide and aspirin (RACIN trial).

Sequenced material: PBMCs, taken after low-dose radiotherapy plus immunotherapy. The genes are TRBV6-5 and TRBJ2-3, with D uncertain. This receptor was obtained from a male donor with prostate cancer. The CDR3, as DNA: TGTGCCAGCACCGGACGGGCCTCTCTCACAGATACGCAGTATTTT. As protein: CASTGRASLTDTQYF.